This T cell receptor beta chain was found in a study of human thymus T cells. Study outcomes and limitations: Highly overlapping thymic repertoires in unrelated individuals were reported by related research.

Notes on this clone: Antigen specificity is unknown.

In corrective heart surgery, resections were taken, and these provided the thymus tissue. Serving as donors were healthy Finnish infants, each of whom was having open corrective surgery for congenital heart defects. Profiled with immunoSEQ multiplex PCR; TCRdb holds only in-frame clones, not every one. The data hold around 120,000 clones, with over 85% observed a single time. There are 14 residues in the CDR3. With 5 bases removed from V and 6 bases from J, the gap between germline ends came to 11 bases. Germline loops: CDR1 SEHNR, CDR2 FQNEAQ (reference sequence). The gene calls are TRBV7-9 and TRBJ1-6; D gene ambiguous. The receptor was derived from a boy under two years old with a congenital heart defect but otherwise immunologically healthy. Material: thymus tissue. The CDR3 region is CASSLHPRNSPLHF. In DNA, the CDR3 is TGTGCCAGCAGCCTTCACCCACGTAATTCACCCCTCCACTTT.